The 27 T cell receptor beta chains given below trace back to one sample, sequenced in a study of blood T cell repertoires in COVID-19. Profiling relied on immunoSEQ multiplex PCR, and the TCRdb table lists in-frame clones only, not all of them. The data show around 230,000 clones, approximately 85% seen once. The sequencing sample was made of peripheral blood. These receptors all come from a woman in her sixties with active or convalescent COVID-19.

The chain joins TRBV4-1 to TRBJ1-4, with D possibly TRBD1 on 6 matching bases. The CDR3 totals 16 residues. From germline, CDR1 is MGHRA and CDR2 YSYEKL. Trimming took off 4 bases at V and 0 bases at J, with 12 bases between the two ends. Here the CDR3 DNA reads TGCGCCAGCAGCCCCTCAGGACAGCCAACTAATGAAAAACTGTTTTTT. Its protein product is CASSPSGQPTNEKLFF.

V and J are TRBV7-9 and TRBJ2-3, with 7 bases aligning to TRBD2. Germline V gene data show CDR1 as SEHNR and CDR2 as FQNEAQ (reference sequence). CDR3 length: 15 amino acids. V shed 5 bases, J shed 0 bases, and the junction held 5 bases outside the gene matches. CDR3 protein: CASSMSGASTDTQYF. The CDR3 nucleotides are TGTGCCAGCAGCATGAGCGGGGCTAGCACAGATACGCAGTATTTT. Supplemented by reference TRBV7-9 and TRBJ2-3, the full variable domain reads DTGVSQNPRHKITKRGQNVTFRCDPISEHNRLYWYRQTLGQGPEFLTYFQNEAQLEKSRLLSDRFSAERPKGSFSTLEIQRTEQGDSAMYLCASSMSGASTDTQYFGPGTRLTVL.

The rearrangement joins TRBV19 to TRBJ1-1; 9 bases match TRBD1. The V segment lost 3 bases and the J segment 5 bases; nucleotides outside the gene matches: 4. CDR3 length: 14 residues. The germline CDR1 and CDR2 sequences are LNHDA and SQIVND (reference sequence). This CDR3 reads CASSIPGQGTEAFF. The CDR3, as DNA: TGTGCCAGTAGTATTCCCGGACAGGGGACTGAAGCTTTCTTT.

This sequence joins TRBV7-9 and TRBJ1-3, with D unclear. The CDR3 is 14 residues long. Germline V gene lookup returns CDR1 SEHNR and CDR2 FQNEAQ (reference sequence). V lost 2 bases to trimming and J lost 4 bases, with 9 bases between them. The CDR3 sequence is CASSLQSGGNTIYF. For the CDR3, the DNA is TGTGCCAGCAGCTTACAATCGGGGGGAAACACCATATATTTT.

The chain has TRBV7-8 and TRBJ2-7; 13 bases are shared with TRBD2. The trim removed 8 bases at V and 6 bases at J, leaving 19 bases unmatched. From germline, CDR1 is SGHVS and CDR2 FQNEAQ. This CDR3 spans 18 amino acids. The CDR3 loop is CASRFGTSGIRRGLEQYF. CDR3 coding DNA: TGTGCCAGCCGATTCGGGACTAGCGGGATACGACGGGGGCTCGAGCAGTACTTC. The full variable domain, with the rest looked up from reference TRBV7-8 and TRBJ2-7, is GAGVSQSPRYKVAKRGQDVALRCDPISGHVSLFWYQQALGQGPEFLTYFQNEAQLDKSGLPSDRFFAERPEGSVSTLKIQRTQQEDSAVYLCASRFGTSGIRRGLEQYFGPGTRLTVT.

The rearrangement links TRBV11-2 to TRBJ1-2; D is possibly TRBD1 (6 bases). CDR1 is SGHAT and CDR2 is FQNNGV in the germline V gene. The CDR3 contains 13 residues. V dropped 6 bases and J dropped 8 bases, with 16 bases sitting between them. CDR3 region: CASSGLAGEGYTF. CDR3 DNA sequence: TGTGCCAGCAGTGGGTTGGCAGGGGAAGGCTACACCTTC.

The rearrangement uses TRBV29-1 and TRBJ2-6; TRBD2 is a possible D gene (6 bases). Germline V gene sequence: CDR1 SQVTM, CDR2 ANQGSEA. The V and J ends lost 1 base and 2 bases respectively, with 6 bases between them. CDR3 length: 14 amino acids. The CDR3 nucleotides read TGCAGCGTTGAAGGGGGGGCTGGGGCCAACGTCCTGACTTTC. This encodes CSVEGGAGANVLTF.

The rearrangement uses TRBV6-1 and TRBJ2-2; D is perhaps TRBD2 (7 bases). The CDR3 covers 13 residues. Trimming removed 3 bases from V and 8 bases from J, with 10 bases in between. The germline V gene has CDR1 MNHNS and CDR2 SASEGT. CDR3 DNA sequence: TGTGCCAGCAGTGAGGGGGGGCCTGGGGAGCTGTTTTTT. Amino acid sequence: CASSEGGPGELFF.

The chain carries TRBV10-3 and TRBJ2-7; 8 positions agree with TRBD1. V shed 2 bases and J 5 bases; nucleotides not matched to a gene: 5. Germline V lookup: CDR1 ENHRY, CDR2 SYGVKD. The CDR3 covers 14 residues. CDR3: CAISEPGTGNEQYF. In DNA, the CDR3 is TGTGCCATCAGTGAGCCCGGGACAGGTAACGAGCAGTACTTC.

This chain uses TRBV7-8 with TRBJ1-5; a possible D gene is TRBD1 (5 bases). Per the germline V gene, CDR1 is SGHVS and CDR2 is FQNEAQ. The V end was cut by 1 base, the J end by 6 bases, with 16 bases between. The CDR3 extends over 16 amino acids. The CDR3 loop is CASSLVSRGVIQPQHF. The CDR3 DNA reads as TGTGCCAGCAGCTTAGTTTCGCGGGGGGTCATTCAGCCCCAGCATTTT.

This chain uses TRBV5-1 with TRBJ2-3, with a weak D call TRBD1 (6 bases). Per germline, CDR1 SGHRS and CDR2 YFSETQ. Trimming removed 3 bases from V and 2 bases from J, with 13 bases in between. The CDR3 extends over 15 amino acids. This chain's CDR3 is CASSWNGQHTDTQYF. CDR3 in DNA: TGCGCCAGCAGCTGGAACGGACAGCACACAGATACGCAGTATTTT.

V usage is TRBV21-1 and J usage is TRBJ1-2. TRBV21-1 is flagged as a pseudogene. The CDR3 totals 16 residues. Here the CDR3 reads CASSPPTKGRDYGYTF. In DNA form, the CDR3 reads TGTGCCAGCAGCCCACCAACGAAGGGGAGGGACTATGGCTACACCTTC.

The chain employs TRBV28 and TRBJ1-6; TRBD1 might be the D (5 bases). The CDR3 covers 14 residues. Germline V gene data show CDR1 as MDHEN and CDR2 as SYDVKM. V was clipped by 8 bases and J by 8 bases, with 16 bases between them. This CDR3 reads CASLPGTIDSPLHF. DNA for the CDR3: TGTGCCAGCCTCCCCGGGACTATCGATTCACCCCTCCACTTT.

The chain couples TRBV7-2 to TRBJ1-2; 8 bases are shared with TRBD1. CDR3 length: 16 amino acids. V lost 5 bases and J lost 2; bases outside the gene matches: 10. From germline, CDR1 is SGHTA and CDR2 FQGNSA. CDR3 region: CASSPSGTGLNYGYTF. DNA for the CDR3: TGTGCCAGCAGCCCCTCCGGGACAGGACTCAACTATGGCTACACCTTC.

Here the CDR3 DNA reads TGTGCCAGCTCGCCTCGACAGGGGCCCGAAGCTTTCTTT. It translates to CASSPRQGPEAFF. The rearrangement links TRBV18 to TRBJ1-1; 8 bases fit TRBD1. The CDR3 length is 13 residues. Germline-derived CDR1 and CDR2 are KGHSH and LQKENI. Germline trimming cut 6 bases from V and 8 bases from J; bases unmatched to any gene: 8. The full variable domain, with the rest looked up from reference TRBV18 and TRBJ1-1, is NAGVMQNPRHLVRRRGQEARLRCSPMKGHSHVYWYRQLPEEGLKFMVYLQKENIIDESGMPKERFSAEFPKEGPSILRIQQVVRGDSAAYFCASSPRQGPEAFFGQGTRLTVV.

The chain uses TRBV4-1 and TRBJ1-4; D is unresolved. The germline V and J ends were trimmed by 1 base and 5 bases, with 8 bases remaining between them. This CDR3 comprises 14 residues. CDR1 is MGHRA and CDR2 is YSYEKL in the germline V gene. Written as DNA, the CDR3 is TGCGCCAGCAGCCAAGGGCGGTTAAATGAAAAACTGTTTTTT. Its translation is CASSQGRLNEKLFF.

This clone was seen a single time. CDR3 bases: TGTGCCAGCAGTTACAGACAGAGAGACGAGCAGTACTTC. The encoded protein is CASSYRQRDEQYF. V usage is TRBV6-5 and J usage is TRBJ2-7; D might be TRBD1 (5 bases). Trimming took off 2 bases at V and 5 bases at J, with 10 bases between the two ends. Per germline, CDR1 MNHEY and CDR2 SVGAGI. The CDR3 sequence is 13 residues long.

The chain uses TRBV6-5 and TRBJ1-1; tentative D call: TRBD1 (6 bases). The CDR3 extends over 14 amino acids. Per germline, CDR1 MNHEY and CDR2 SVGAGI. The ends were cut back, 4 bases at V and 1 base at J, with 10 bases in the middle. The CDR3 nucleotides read TGTGCCAGCAGTTCTAGGGGGGGGAACACTGAAGCTTTCTTT. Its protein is CASSSRGGNTEAFF.

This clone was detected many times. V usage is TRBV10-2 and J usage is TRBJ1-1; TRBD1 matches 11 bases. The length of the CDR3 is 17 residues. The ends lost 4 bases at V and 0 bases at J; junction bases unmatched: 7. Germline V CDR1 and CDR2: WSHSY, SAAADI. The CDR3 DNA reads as TGCGCCAGCAGTGGCCGGGACAGGGGGGTCATGAACACTGAAGCTTTCTTT. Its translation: CASSGRDRGVMNTEAFF.

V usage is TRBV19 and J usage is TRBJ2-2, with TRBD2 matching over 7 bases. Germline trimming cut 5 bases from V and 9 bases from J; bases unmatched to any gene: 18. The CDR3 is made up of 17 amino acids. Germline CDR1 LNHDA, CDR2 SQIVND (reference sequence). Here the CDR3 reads CASSPRASGGSPRELFF. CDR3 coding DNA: TGTGCCAGTAGTCCCCGGGCTAGCGGCGGATCCCCCCGGGAGCTGTTTTTT.

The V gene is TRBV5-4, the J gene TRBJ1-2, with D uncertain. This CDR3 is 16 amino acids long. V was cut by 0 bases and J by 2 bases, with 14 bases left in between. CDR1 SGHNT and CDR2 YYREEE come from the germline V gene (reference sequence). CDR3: CASSLGVAAKNYGYTF. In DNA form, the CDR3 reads TGTGCCAGCAGCTTGGGGGTAGCAGCGAAAAACTATGGCTACACCTTC. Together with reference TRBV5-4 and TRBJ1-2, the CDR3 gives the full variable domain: ETGVTQSPTHLIKTRGQQVTLRCSSQSGHNTVSWYQQALGQGPQFIFQYYREEENGRGNFPPRFSGLQFPNYSSELNVNALELDDSALYLCASSLGVAAKNYGYTFGSGTRLTVV.

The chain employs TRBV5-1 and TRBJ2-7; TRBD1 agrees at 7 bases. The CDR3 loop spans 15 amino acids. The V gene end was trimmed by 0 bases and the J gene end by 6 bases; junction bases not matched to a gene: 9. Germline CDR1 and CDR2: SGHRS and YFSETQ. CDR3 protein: CASSLVGQDLPEQYF. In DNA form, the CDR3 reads TGCGCCAGCAGCTTGGTTGGACAGGACCTCCCCGAGCAGTACTTC.

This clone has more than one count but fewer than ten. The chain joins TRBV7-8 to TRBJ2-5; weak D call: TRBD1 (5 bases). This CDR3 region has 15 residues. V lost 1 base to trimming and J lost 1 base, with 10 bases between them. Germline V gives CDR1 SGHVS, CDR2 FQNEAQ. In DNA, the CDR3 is TGTGCCAGCAGCTTAGGTTACCAGGGCCAAGAGACCCAGTACTTC. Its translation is CASSLGYQGQETQYF.

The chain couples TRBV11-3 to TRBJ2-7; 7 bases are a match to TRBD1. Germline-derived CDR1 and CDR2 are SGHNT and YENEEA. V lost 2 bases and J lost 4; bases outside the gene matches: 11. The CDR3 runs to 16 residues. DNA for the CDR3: TGTGCCAGCAGCTTAATACAGGGCAGGGGGAAATACGAGCAGTACTTC. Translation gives CASSLIQGRGKYEQYF. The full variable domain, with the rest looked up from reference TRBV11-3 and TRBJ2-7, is EAGVVQSPRYKIIEKKQPVAFWCNPISGHNTLYWYLQNLGQGPELLIRYENEEAVDDSQLPKDRFSAERLKGVDSTLKIQPAELGDSAVYLCASSLIQGRGKYEQYFGPGTRLTVT.

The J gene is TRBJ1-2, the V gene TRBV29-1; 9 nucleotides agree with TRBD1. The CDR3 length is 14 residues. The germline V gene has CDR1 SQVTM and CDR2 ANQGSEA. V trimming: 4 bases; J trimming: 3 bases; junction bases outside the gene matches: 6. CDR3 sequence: CSVGDRETYYGYTF. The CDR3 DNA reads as TGCAGCGTTGGGGACAGGGAGACCTACTATGGCTACACCTTC.

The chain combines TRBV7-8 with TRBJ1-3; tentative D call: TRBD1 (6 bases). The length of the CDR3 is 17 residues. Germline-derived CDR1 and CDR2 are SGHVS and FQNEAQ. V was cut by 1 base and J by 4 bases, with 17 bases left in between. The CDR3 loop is CASSLGRAGARGNTIYF. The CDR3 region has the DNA TGTGCCAGCAGCTTAGGACGCGCGGGGGCGAGGGGAAACACCATATATTTT.

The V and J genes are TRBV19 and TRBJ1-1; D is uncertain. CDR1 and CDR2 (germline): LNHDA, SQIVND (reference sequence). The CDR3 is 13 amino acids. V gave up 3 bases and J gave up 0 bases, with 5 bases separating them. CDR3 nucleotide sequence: TGTGCCAGTAGTATTTGGCTGAACACTGAAGCTTTCTTT. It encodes CASSIWLNTEAFF.